This T cell receptor (beta chain) was recovered during a study of T cells in Graves' hyperthyroidism and ophthalmopathy. General study results and limits: In the blood, most expanded thyroid clonotypes above 0.001 appeared as well. The authors' 13 V-J model separated ophthalmopathy from stable hyperthyroidism.

Amplification yielded TCR beta CDR3 regions, with RNA transcripts as the source. HTBI primers drove first-round RT-PCR of the TCR CDR3. TCRdb re-analysed the multiplex PCR reads in MiXCR, keeping a single row per CDR3 protein. Of around 520,000 distinct CDR3 sequences in the sample, approximately 15% were seen once. Among the patients, aged 18 to 65, hyperthyroidism was newly diagnosed and had lasted under 2 months. This clonotype was counted ten times or more. Antigen: not known. With 6 bases clipped from V and 6 bases from J, the junction kept 4 bases outside the gene matches. CDR1 and CDR2 from the germline V gene are MNHEY and SMNVEV (reference sequence). The CDR3 sequence is 12 residues long.

This receptor was obtained from a woman aged 18 to 35 with Graves' hyperthyroidism. The chain couples TRBV27 to TRBJ1-1, with 7 bases identical to TRBD1. The sample taken for sequencing was blood. The CDR3 protein is CASRPGTAEAFF. CDR3 coding DNA: TGTGCCAGCAGGCCAGGGACAGCTGAAGCTTTCTTT.